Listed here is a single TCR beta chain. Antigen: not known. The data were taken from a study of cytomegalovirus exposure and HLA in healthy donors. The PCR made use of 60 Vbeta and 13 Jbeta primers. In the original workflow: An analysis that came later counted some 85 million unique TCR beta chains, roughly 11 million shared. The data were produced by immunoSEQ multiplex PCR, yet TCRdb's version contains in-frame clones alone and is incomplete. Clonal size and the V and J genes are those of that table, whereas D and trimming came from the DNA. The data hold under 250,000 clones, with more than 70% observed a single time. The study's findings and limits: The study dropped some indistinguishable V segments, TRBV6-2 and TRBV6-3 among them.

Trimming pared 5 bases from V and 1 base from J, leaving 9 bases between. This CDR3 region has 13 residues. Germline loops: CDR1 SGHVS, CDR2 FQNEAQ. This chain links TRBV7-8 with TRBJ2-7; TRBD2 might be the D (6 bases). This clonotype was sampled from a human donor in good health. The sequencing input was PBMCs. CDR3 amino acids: CASSVGTSYEQYF. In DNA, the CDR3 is TGTGCCAGCAGCGTCGGGACTTCCTACGAGCAGTACTTC.